Given below is one T cell receptor (beta chain) in context. Its matching antigen is unknown. This record comes from a study of T-cell reconstitution after alpha-beta-depleted transplantation in children. Unique molecular identifiers were used in preparing the TCRbeta library. Via MiXCR, TCRdb re-called the PCR reads, giving one row per CDR3 protein. Of about 97,000 distinct CDR3 sequences listed, about 6.8% are singletons. Broader study findings: Elevated TCRbeta diversity at day 60 was traced, in some patients, to surviving recipient T cells and thymic progenitors. Most T-cell counts and diversity one year after the transplant came from T cells that were newly produced.

Sequenced material: PBMCs, taken before TCRalphabeta/CD19-depleted stem cell transplant. This clonotype was sampled from a boy aged 2-9 years with acute lymphoblastic leukemia, due to receive a stem cell transplant.

CDR3 sequence: CASNPSGGDGYTF. The CDR3 DNA follows: TGTGCCAGCAACCCCTCCGGAGGGGACGGCTACACCTTC. V usage is TRBV6-6 and J usage is TRBJ1-2, with D maybe TRBD1 (5 bases). Germline values: CDR1 MNHNY, CDR2 SVGAGI (reference sequence). V shed 7 bases and J shed 8 bases, with 17 bases lying between them. The CDR3 contains 13 residues.